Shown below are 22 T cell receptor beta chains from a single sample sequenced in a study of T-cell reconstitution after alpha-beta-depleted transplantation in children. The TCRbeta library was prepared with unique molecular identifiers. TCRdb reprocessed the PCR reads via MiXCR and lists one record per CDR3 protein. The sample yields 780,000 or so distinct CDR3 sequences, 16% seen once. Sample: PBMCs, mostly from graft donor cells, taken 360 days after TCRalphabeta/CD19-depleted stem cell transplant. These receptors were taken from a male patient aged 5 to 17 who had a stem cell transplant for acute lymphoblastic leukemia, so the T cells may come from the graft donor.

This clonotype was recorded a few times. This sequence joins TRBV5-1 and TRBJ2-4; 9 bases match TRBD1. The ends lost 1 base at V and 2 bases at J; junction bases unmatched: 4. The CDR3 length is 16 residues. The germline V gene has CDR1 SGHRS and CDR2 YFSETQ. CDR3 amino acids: CASSLYRGRSKNIQYF. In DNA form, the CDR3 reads TGCGCCAGCAGCTTGTACAGGGGGCGGTCCAAAAACATTCAGTACTTC.

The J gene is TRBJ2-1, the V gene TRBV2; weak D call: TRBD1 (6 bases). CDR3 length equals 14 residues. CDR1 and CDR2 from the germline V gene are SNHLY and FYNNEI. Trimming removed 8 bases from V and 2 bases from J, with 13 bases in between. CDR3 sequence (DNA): TGTGCCAGCGGACAACAGGGCACCTACAATGAGCAGTTCTTC. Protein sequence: CASGQQGTYNEQFF.

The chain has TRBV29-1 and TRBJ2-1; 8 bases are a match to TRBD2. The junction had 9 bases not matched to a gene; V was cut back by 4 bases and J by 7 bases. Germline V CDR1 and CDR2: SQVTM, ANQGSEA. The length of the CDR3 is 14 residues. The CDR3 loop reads CSVVGRGDLNEQFF. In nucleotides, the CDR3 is TGCAGCGTTGTCGGGAGGGGGGATTTGAATGAGCAGTTCTTC.

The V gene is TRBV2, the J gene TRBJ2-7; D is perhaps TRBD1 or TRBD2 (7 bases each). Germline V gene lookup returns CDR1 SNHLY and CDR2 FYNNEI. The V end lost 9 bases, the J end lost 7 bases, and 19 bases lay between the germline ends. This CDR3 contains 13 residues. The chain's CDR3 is CARGGTVVKEQYF. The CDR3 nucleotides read TGTGCCAGGGGGGGGACAGTCGTTAAGGAGCAGTACTTC.

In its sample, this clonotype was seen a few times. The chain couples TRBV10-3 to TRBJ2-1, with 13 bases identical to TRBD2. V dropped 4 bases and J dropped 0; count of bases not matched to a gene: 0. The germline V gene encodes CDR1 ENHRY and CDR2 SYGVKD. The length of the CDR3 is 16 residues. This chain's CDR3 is CAISGLAGGSYNEQFF. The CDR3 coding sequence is TGTGCCATCAGTGGACTAGCGGGAGGCTCCTACAATGAGCAGTTCTTC.

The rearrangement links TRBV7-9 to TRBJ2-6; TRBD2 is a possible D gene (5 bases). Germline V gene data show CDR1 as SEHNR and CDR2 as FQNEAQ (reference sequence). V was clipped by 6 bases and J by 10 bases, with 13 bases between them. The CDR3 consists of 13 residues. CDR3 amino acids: CASSASGPNVLTF. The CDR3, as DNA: TGTGCCAGCAGTGCAAGCGGTCCGAACGTCCTGACTTTC. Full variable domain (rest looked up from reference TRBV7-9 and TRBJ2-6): DTGVSQNPRHKITKRGQNVTFRCDPISEHNRLYWYRQTLGQGPEFLTYFQNEAQLEKSRLLSDRFSAERPKGSFSTLEIQRTEQGDSAMYLCASSASGPNVLTFGAGSRLTVL.

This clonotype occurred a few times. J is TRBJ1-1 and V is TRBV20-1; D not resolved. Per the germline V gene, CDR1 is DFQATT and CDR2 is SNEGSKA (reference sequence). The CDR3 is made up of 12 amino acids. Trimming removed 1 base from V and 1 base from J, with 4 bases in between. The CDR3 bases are TGCAGTGCTAGAGGGTGGAACACTGAAGCTTTCTTT. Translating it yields CSARGWNTEAFF.

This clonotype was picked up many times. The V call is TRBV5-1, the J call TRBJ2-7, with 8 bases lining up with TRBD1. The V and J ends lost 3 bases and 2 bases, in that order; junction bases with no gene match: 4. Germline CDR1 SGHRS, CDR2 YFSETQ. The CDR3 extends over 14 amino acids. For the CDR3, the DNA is TGCGCCAGCAGCTGGGACAGGTGGGCCTACGAGCAGTACTTC. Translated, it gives CASSWDRWAYEQYF.

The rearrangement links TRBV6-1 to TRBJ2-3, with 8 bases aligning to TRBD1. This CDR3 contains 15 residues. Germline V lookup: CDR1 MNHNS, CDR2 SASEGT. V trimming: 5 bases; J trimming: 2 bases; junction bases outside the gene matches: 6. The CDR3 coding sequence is TGTGCCAGCAGTACCCCGACAGGGGCCACAGATACGCAGTATTTT. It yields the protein CASSTPTGATDTQYF.

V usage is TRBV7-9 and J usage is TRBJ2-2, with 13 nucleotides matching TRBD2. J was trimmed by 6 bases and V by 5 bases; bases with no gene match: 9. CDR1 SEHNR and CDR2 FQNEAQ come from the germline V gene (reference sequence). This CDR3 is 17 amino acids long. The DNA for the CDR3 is TGTGCCAGCAGCCCCAGGACTAGCGGGAGAAACTCCGGGGAGCTGTTTTTT. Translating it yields CASSPRTSGRNSGELFF.

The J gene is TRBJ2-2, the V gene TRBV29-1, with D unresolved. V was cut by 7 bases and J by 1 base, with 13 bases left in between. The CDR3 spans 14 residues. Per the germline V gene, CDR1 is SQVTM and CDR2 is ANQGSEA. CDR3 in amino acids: CSAATPRNTGELFF. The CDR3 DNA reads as TGCAGCGCGGCGACCCCGAGGAACACCGGGGAGCTGTTTTTT.

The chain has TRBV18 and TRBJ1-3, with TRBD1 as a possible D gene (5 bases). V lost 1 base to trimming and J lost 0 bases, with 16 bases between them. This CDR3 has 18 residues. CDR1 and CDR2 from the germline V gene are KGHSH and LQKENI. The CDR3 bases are TGTGCCAGCTCACCACTCCTTCTGGGGCAGCACTCTGGAAACACCATATATTTT. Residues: CASSPLLLGQHSGNTIYF.

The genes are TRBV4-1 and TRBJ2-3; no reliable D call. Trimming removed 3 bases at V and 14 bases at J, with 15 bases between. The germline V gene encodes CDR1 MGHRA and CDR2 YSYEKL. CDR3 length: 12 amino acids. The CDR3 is CASSQIGSARYF. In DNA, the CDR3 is TGCGCCAGCAGCCAGATTGGGTCCGCGAGGTATTTT.

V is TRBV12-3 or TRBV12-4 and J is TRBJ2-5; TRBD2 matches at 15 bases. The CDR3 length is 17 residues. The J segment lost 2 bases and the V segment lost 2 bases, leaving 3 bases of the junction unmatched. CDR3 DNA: TGTGCCAGCAGTTTAACGGGACTAGCGGGAGGACAAGAGACCCAGTACTTC. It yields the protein CASSLTGLAGGQETQYF.

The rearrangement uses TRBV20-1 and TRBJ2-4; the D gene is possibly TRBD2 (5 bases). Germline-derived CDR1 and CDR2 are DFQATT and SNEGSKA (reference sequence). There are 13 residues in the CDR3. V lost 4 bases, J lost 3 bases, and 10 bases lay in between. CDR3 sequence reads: CSAKGAGKNIQYF. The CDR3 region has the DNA TGCAGTGCTAAAGGCGCGGGCAAAAACATTCAGTACTTC.

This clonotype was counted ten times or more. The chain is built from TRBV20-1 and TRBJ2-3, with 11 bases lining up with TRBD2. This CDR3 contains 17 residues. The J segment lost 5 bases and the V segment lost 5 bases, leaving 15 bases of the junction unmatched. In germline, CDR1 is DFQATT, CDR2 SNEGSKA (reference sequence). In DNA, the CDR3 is TGCAGTGCTGAACGAATTCTTAGCGGGAGGGTGCAAGATACGCAGTATTTT. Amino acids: CSAERILSGRVQDTQYF.

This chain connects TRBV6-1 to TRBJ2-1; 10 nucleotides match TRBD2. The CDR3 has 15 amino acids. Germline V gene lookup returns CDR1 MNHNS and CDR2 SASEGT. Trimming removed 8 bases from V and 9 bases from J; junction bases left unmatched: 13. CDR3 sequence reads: CASGRTSGPSREQFF. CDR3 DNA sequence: TGTGCCAGCGGTCGGACTAGCGGACCCTCCCGTGAGCAGTTCTTC.

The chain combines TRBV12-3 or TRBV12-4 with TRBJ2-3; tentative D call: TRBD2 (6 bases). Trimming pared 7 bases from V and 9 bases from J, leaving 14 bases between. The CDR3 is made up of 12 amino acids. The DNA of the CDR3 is TGTGCCAGCATGTACGAGGAGGGCACGCAGTATTTT. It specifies CASMYEEGTQYF.

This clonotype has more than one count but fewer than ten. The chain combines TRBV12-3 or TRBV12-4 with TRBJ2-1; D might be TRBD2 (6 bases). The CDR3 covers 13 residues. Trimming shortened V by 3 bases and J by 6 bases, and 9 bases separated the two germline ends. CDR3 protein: CASSFTGSNEQFF. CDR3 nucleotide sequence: TGTGCCAGCAGTTTTACCGGGAGCAATGAGCAGTTCTTC.

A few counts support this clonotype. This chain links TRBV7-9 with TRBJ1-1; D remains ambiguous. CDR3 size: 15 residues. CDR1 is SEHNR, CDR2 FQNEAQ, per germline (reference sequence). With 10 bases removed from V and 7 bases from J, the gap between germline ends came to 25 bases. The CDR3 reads CATYDGLVGLSEAFF. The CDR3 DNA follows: TGTGCCACCTACGACGGCCTGGTGGGTCTGAGTGAAGCTTTCTTT.

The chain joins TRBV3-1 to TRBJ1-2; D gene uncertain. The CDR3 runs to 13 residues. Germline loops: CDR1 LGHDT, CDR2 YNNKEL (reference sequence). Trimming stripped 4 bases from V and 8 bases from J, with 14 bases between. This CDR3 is CASSPTANGGYTF. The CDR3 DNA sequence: TGTGCCAGCAGCCCAACGGCCAATGGGGGCTACACCTTC.

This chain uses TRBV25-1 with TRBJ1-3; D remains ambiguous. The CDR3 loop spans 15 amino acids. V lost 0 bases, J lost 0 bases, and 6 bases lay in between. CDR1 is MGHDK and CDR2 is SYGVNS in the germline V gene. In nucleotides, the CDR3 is TGTGCCAGCAGTGAATACGGCAGCTCTGGAAACACCATATATTTT. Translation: CASSEYGSSGNTIYF.